This record concerns one TCR beta chain sequence. What it binds is unknown. PCRs were each spiked with synthetic TCR analog templates. Libraries were prepared by immunoSEQ multiplex PCR; TCRdb keeps only in-frame clonotypes and omits some of them. This table has some 66,000 clones, more than 75% appearing once. V lost 3 bases and J 3 bases, leaving 8 bases between the germline ends. In germline, CDR1 is SGHAT, CDR2 FQNNGV. The CDR3 totals 13 residues. This entry comes from a study of PD-L1 blockade in urothelial cancer. Study as a whole: Median blood clonality was roughly 0.078, with around 83,000 unique TCRs. Whole-study findings and limits: Better survival was predicted when blood TCR clonality before treatment fell below the median.

As to time point: pretreatment peripheral blood. The rearrangement links TRBV11-2 to TRBJ2-5; maybe TRBD2 (5 bases). Sequenced material: PBMCs, taken around atezolizumab (anti-PD-L1) treatment. The clonotype originates from a man between 60 and 70 years old with urothelial cancer. The CDR3 region is CASSFPGEETQYF. In DNA, the CDR3 is TGTGCCAGCAGCTTTCCCGGGGAAGAGACCCAGTACTTC.